The rows below give T cell receptor beta chains drawn from one sample of a study of OX40 agonist ivuxolimab in advanced cancers. The protocol was immunoSEQ multiplex PCR, while the TCRdb copy is restricted to in-frame clones and leaves out a portion. The table has around 40,000 clones, around nine tenths seen once. The source was CD4+ or CD8+ T cells sorted from blood, collected in a trial of the OX40 agonist ivuxolimab. These receptors were obtained from an adult with an advanced solid tumor such as melanoma, head and neck, liver or kidney cancer. The CDR3 runs from the conserved cysteine through the conserved F or W. A D gene is named only where the DNA matches it firmly. Not every row has a clone size; where given, it reads once, few, many or a size class.

TRBV5-4	14	TRBJ2-2	NA	TRBD1	CASSRYRGPGELFF	TGTGCCAGCAGCCGCTACAGGGGTCCCGGGGAGCTGTTTTTT
TRBV5-5	15	TRBJ2-3	once	TRBD2	CASSLLAGRTDTQYF	TGTGCCAGCAGCTTGCTAGCGGGCCGCACAGATACGCAGTATTTT
TRBV19	15	TRBJ1-6	NA	NA	CASSDRRNPNSPLHF	TGTGCCAGTAGTGACCGACGGAATCCCAATTCACCCCTCCACTTT
TRBV7-2	15	TRBJ2-2	NA	TRBD2	CASSLGTSGTGELFF	TGTGCCAGCAGCTTAGGTACTAGCGGCACCGGGGAGCTGTTTTTT
TRBV5-6	13	TRBJ1-1	NA	NA	CASAVGDSTEAFF	TGTGCCAGCGCTGTGGGGGATTCCACTGAAGCTTTCTTT
TRBV7-8	18	TRBJ1-5	NA	NA	CASSRLQGSPYSNQPQHF	TGTGCCAGCAGCCGTCTCCAGGGGTCCCCTTATAGCAATCAGCCCCAGCATTTT
TRBV7-8	14	TRBJ2-1	NA	NA	CASSLAGPNNEQFF	TGTGCCAGCAGCTTAGCGGGACCAAACAATGAGCAGTTCTTC
TRBV5-4	17	TRBJ2-5	NA	TRBD2	CASSPPSGTSGIGTQYF	TGTGCCAGCAGCCCCCCCTCCGGGACTAGCGGCATCGGGACCCAGTACTTC
TRBV27	16	TRBJ2-5	NA	NA	CASSSQEDRIQETQYF	TGTGCCAGCAGTTCCCAGGAAGACAGGATCCAAGAGACCCAGTACTTC
TRBV6-1	15	TRBJ2-7	NA	TRBD1	CASSPPGQGIHEQYF	TGTGCCAGCAGTCCCCCGGGACAGGGGATACACGAGCAGTACTTC
TRBV4-1	15	TRBJ2-1	NA	NA	CASSQVGRLDNEQFF	TGCGCCAGCAGCCAAGTAGGCAGGTTAGACAATGAGCAGTTCTTC
TRBV30	14	TRBJ1-2	NA	NA	CAWSVRVLYYGYTF	TGTGCCTGGAGTGTCAGGGTCCTTTACTATGGCTACACCTTC
TRBV7-9	13	TRBJ2-7	once	NA	CASSSRYSYEQYF	TGTGCCAGCAGCTCCAGGTACTCCTACGAGCAGTACTTC
TRBV19	14	TRBJ1-2	NA	NA	CASSPKGTFYGYTF	TGTGCCAGTAGTCCAAAGGGGACTTTCTATGGCTACACCTTC
TRBV18	15	TRBJ1-4	NA	NA	CASSPASSSGEKLFF	TGTGCCAGCTCACCCGCCTCTTCCTCTGGGGAAAAACTGTTTTTT
TRBV12-5	14	TRBJ1-2	NA	TRBD1	CASASPDRGGGYTF	TGTGCTAGTGCCTCCCCGGACAGGGGGGGTGGCTACACCTTC
TRBV5-1	16	TRBJ1-3	once	NA	CASSSGDGVSGNTIYF	TGCGCCAGCAGCTCAGGAGACGGGGTCTCTGGAAACACCATATATTTT
TRBV7-9	13	TRBJ2-7	NA	NA	CASSLVLGDEQYF	TGTGCCAGCAGCTTAGTGTTAGGGGACGAGCAGTACTTC
TRBV11-2	14	TRBJ2-3	NA	NA	CASSAETPTDTQYF	TGTGCCAGCAGCGCGGAGACCCCCACAGATACGCAGTATTTT
TRBV28	15	TRBJ1-4	NA	NA	CASRGFGGEGEKLFF	TGTGCCAGCAGAGGGTTTGGAGGGGAGGGTGAAAAACTGTTTTTT
TRBV7-9	14	TRBJ2-2	once	TRBD1	CASTGGANTGELFF	TGTGCCAGCACAGGGGGCGCGAACACCGGGGAGCTGTTTTTT
TRBV30	12	TRBJ2-7	NA	TRBD1	CALGDRGYEQYF	TGTGCTTTAGGGGACAGGGGATACGAGCAGTACTTC
TRBV19	15	TRBJ1-1	NA	NA	CASSAHGGGRSEAFF	TGTGCCAGTAGTGCCCACGGGGGCGGACGCTCTGAAGCTTTCTTT
TRBV11-2	16	TRBJ1-2	NA	NA	CASSLELQVVHYGYTF	TGTGCCAGCAGCTTAGAGCTACAGGTCGTGCACTATGGCTACACCTTC
TRBV5-1	15	TRBJ1-2	NA	NA	CASSLTGGSAYGYTF	TGCGCCAGCAGCTTGACGGGGGGGAGCGCCTATGGCTACACCTTC
TRBV27	15	TRBJ2-7	NA	TRBD1	CASIALYRGTYEQYF	TGTGCCAGCATCGCTCTATACAGGGGAACCTACGAGCAGTACTTC
TRBV5-1	15	TRBJ2-7	once	TRBD1	CASSWKTGGIDEQYF	TGCGCCAGCAGCTGGAAGACAGGGGGCATTGACGAGCAGTACTTC
TRBV11-2	12	TRBJ2-3	NA	NA	CASSLQPDTQYF	TGTGCCAGCAGCCTCCAGCCAGATACGCAGTATTTT
TRBV18	13	TRBJ2-7	NA	TRBD1	CASSPTGSHEQYF	TGTGCCAGCTCACCGACAGGGTCCCACGAGCAGTACTTC
TRBV7-2	12	TRBJ2-1	NA	NA	CASSPLWNEQFF	TGTGCCAGCAGCCCGCTTTGGAATGAGCAGTTCTTC
TRBV7-6	15	TRBJ2-3	NA	NA	CASSSPGASTDTQYF	TGTGCCAGCAGCTCCCCGGGGGCTAGCACAGATACGCAGTATTTT
TRBV13	16	TRBJ2-7	NA	TRBD2	CASSLRLAGYSYEQYF	TGTGCCAGCAGCTTGCGACTAGCGGGCTATTCCTACGAGCAGTACTTC
TRBV5-6	15	TRBJ1-1	NA	NA	CASSFPTEQPTEAFF	TGTGCCAGCAGCTTTCCCACAGAGCAACCCACTGAAGCTTTCTTT
TRBV7-8	15	TRBJ1-1	NA	TRBD1	CASSSPDRGDTEAFF	TGTGCCAGCAGCTCCCCGGACAGGGGGGACACTGAAGCTTTCTTT
TRBV2	12	TRBJ1-1	NA	NA	CASSEASAFRFF	TGTGCCAGCAGTGAAGCGTCGGCTTTTCGGTTCTTT
TRBV6-4	15	TRBJ2-1	once	TRBD2	CASSDSGGAHNEQFF	TGTGCCAGCAGTGATAGCGGGGGGGCCCACAATGAGCAGTTCTTC
TRBV7-6	13	TRBJ2-1	NA	NA	CASGSGAWNEQFF	TGTGCCAGCGGATCGGGGGCGTGGAATGAGCAGTTCTTC
TRBV7-9	15	TRBJ1-3	few	NA	CASSPFMGSGNTIYF	TGTGCCAGCAGCCCTTTCATGGGCTCTGGAAACACCATATATTTT
TRBV6-5	11	TRBJ1-2	NA	NA	CASRAGMGYTF	TGTGCCAGCAGAGCAGGGATGGGCTACACCTTC
TRBV10-1	15	TRBJ1-6	NA	NA	CASSALHSYNSPLHF	TGCGCCAGCAGTGCTCTTCACTCCTATAATTCACCCCTCCACTTT
TRBV2	12	TRBJ2-3	NA	NA	CASSANTDTQYF	TGTGCCAGCAGTGCGAACACAGATACGCAGTATTTT
TRBV6-1	14	TRBJ1-1	NA	NA	CASSEDWGNTEAFF	TGTGCCAGCAGTGAAGACTGGGGGAACACTGAAGCTTTCTTT
TRBV28	15	TRBJ2-7	NA	NA	CASSPRLLGLDEQYF	TGTGCCAGCAGCCCCCGGTTATTAGGCCTGGACGAGCAGTACTTC
TRBV7-9	14	TRBJ1-1	once	NA	CASSSRGYDTEAFF	TGTGCCAGCAGCTCGAGGGGATACGACACTGAAGCTTTCTTT
TRBV27	13	TRBJ1-1	NA	TRBD1	CASSLQQGAEAFF	TGTGCCAGCAGTTTACAGCAGGGGGCTGAAGCTTTCTTT
TRBV4-1	15	TRBJ1-1	NA	TRBD1	CASSQETGGNTEAFF	TGCGCCAGCAGCCAGGAGACAGGGGGTAACACTGAAGCTTTCTTT
TRBV5-6	17	TRBJ1-1	NA	NA	CASSLDWVPVANTEAFF	TGTGCCAGCAGCTTGGATTGGGTCCCCGTCGCGAACACTGAAGCTTTCTTT
TRBV14	16	TRBJ1-2	once	NA	CASSQVHGSTNYGYTF	TGTGCCAGCAGCCAAGTGCATGGGTCTACAAACTATGGCTACACCTTC
TRBV19	15	TRBJ1-5	NA	NA	CASSIPGVSNQPQHF	TGTGCCAGTAGTATTCCGGGGGTTAGCAATCAGCCCCAGCATTTT